The entry that follows covers one TCR beta chain sequence. No antigen is known for it. Clones were sequenced by immunoSEQ multiplex PCR, and TCRdb holds only the in-frame ones, with some missing. The data hold some 200,000 clones, with more than 65% observed a single time. The sample originates from a study of cytotoxic CD8 clonotypes in ibrutinib-treated CLL. Overall study results and limits: Higher clonality was seen at ibrutinib response and a return toward baseline at progression. Sampling times (in sustained-remission versus progressing patients) were not the same. Clonality correlated strongly with circulating CD8+ T cells and exceeded age-matched healthy donors at baseline.

The TCR beta libraries used approximately 2 micrograms of genomic DNA that came from cryopreserved PBMCs. CDR1 and CDR2 (germline): SQVTM, ANQGSEA. V was pared by 3 bases and J by 3 bases, with 16 bases of the junction left unmatched. The CDR3 has 17 amino acids. This chain connects TRBV29-1 to TRBJ2-7; 8 bases agree with TRBD1. This clonotype originated in a human donor with chronic lymphocytic leukemia. The sequencing used PBMCs, collected after 12 months of ibrutinib treatment. Here the CDR3 reads CSVEKNPQGVDLYEQYF. The CDR3, as DNA: TGCAGCGTTGAGAAAAATCCACAGGGGGTGGACCTCTACGAGCAGTACTTC.